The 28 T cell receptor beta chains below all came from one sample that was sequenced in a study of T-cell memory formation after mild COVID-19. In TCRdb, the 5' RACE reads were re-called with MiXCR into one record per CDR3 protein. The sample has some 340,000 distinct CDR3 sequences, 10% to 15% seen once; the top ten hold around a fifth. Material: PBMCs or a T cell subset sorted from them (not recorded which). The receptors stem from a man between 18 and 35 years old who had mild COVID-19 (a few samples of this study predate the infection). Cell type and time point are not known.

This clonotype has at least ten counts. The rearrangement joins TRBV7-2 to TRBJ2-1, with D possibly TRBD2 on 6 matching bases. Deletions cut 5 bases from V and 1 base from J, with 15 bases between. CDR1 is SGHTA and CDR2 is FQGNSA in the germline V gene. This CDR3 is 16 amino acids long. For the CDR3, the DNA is TGTGCCAGCAGCGCCCCCGGGGGACCTTCCTACAATGAGCAGTTCTTC. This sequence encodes CASSAPGGPSYNEQFF.

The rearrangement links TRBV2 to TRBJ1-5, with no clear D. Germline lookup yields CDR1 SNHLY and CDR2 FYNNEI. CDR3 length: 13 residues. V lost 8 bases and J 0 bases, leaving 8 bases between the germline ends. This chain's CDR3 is CASGEYSNQPQHF. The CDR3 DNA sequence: TGTGCCAGCGGGGAGTATAGCAATCAGCCCCAGCATTTT. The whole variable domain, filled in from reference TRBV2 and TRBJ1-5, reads EPEVTQTPSHQVTQMGQEVILRCVPISNHLYFYWYRQILGQKVEFLVSFYNNEISEKSEIFDDQFSVERPDGSNFTLKIRSTKLEDSAMYFCASGEYSNQPQHFGDGTRLSIL.

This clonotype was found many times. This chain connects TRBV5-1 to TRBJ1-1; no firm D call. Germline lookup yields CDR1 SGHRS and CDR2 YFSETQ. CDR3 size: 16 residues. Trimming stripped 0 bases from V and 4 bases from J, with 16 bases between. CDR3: CASSLAVSEGSTEAFF. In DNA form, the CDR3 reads TGCGCCAGCAGCTTGGCCGTGTCTGAGGGAAGCACTGAAGCTTTCTTT.

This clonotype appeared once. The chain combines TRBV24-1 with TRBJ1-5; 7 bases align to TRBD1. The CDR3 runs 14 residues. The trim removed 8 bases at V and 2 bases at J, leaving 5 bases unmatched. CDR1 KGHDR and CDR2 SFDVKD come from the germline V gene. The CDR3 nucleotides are TGTGCCACCAAAGACAGGGAGGGCAATCAGCCCCAGCATTTT. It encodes CATKDREGNQPQHF.

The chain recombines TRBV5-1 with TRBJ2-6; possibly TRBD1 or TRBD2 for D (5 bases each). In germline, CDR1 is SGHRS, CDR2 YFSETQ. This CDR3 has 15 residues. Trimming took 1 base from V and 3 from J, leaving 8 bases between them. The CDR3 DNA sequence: TGCGCCAGCAGCTTGTTGGGGGTTGGGGCCAACGTCCTGACTTTC. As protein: CASSLLGVGANVLTF. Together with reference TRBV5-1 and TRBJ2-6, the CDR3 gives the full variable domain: KAGVTQTPRYLIKTRGQQVTLSCSPISGHRSVSWYQQTPGQGLQFLFEYFSETQRNKGNFPGRFSGRQFSNSRSEMNVSTLELGDSALYLCASSLLGVGANVLTFGAGSRLTVL.

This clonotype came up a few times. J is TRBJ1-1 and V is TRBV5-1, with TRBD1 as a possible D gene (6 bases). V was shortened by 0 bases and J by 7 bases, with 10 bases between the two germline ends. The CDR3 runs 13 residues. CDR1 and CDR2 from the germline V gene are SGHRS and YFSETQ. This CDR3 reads CASSLGGPIEAFF. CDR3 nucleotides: TGCGCCAGCAGCTTGGGGGGGCCGATTGAAGCTTTCTTT.

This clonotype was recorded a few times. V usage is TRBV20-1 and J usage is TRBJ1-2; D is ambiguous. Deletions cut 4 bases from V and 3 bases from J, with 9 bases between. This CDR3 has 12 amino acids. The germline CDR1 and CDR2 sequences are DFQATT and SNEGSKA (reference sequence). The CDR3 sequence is CSAIRRDYGYTF. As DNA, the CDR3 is TGCAGTGCTATTCGGCGGGACTATGGCTACACCTTC.

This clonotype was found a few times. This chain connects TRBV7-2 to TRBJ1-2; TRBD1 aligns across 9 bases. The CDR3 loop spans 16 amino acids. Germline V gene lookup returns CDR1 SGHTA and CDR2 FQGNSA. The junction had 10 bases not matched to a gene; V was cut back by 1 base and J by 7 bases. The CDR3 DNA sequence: TGTGCCAGCAGCTTAGGGGGGACAGGGTTTTCCTCTGGCTACACCTTC. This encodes CASSLGGTGFSSGYTF.

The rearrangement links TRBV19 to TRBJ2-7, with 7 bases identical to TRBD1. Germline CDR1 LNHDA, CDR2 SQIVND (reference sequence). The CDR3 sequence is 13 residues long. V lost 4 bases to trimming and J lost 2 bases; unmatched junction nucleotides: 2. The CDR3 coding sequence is TGTGCCAGTAGTAAGGGGGCGGCCTACGAGCAGTACTTC. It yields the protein CASSKGAAYEQYF.

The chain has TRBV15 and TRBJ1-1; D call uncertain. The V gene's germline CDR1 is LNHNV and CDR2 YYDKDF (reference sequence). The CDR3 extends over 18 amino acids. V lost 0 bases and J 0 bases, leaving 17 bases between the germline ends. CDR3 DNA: TGTGCCACCAGCAGAGATTGGGTTAGGGCGGATTTGAACACTGAAGCTTTCTTT. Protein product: CATSRDWVRADLNTEAFF.

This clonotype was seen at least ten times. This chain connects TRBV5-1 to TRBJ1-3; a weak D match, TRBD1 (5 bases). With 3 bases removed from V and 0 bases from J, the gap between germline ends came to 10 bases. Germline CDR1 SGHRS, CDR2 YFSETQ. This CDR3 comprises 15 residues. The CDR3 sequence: CASSSGTVSGNTIYF. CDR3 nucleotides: TGCGCCAGCAGCTCCGGGACTGTCTCTGGAAACACCATATATTTT.

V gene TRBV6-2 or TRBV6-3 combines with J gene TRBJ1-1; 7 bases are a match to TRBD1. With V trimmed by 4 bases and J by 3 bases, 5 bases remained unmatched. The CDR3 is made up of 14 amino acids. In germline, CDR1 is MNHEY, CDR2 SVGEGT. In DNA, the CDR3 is TGTGCCAGCAGTTTCCAGGGGGAGTACACTGAAGCTTTCTTT. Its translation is CASSFQGEYTEAFF.

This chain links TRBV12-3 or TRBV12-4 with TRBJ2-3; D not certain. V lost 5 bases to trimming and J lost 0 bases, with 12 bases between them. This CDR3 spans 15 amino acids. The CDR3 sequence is CASSPPTPSTDTQYF. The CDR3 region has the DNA TGTGCCAGCAGTCCCCCAACCCCAAGCACAGATACGCAGTATTTT.

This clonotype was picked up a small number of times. The DNA for the CDR3 is TGCGCCAGCAGCCATAGGACAGTGGCCGGGGAGCTGTTTTTT. This translates into CASSHRTVAGELFF. V usage is TRBV4-1 and J usage is TRBJ2-2; possible D gene TRBD1, 6 bases. The CDR3 spans 14 residues. Germline assignment: CDR1 MGHRA and CDR2 YSYEKL. Trimming stripped 3 bases from V and 6 bases from J, with 11 bases between.

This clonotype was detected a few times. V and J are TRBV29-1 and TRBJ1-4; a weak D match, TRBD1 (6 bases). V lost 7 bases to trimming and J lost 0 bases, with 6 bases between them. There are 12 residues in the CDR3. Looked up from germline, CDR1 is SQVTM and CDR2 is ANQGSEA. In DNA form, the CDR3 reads TGCAGCGCAGGGGCAACTAATGAAAAACTGTTTTTT. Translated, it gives CSAGATNEKLFF.

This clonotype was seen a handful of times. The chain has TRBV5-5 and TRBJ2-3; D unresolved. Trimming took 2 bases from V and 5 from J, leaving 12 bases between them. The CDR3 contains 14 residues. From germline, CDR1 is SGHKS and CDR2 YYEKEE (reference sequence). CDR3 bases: TGTGCCAGCAGCTTCTATGGGTATGGAGATACGCAGTATTTT. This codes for CASSFYGYGDTQYF.

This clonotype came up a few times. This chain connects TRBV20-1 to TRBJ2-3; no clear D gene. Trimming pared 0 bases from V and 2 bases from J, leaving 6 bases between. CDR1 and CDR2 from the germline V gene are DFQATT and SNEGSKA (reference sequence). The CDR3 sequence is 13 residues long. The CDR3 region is CSARERVTDTQYF. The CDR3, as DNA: TGCAGTGCTAGAGAACGGGTCACAGATACGCAGTATTTT.

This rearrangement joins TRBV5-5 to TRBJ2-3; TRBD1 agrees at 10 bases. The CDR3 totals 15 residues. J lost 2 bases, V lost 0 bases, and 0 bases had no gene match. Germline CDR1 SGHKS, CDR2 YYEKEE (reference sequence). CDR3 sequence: CASSLGQGATDTQYF. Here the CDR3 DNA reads TGTGCCAGCAGCTTGGGACAGGGGGCCACAGATACGCAGTATTTT. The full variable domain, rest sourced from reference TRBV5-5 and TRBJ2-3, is DAGVTQSPTHLIKTRGQQVTLRCSPISGHKSVSWYQQVLGQGPQFIFQYYEKEERGRGNFPDRFSARQFPNYSSELNVNALLLGDSALYLCASSLGQGATDTQYFGPGTRLTVL.

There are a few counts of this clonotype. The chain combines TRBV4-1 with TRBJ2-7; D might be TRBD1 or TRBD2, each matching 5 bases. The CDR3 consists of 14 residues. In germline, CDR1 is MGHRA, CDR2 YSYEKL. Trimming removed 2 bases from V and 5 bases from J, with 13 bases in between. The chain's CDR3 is CASSQPSRGDEQYF. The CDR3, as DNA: TGCGCCAGCAGCCAACCGTCCCGGGGCGACGAGCAGTACTTC.

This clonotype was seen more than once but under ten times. CDR3 sequence (DNA): TGTGCCACGGGACAGGGGAACGGCTACACCTTC. Translating it yields CATGQGNGYTF. The chain employs TRBV6-2 or TRBV6-3 and TRBJ1-2; 10 bases line up with TRBD1. The CDR3 is 11 amino acids. The J segment lost 8 bases and the V segment lost 10 bases, leaving 4 bases of the junction unmatched. Germline V CDR1 and CDR2: MNHEY, SVGEGT.

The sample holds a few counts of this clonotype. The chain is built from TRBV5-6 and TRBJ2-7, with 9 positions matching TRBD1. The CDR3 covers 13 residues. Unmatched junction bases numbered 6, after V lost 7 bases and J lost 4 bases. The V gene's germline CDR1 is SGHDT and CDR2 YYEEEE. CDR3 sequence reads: CASSGQGLYEQYF. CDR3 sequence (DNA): TGTGCCAGCTCGGGACAGGGCCTATACGAGCAGTACTTC.

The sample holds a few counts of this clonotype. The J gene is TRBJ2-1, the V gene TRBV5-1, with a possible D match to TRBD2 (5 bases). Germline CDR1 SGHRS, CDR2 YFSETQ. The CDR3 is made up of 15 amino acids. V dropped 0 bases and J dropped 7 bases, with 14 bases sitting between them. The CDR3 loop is CASSLGGRRLNEQFF. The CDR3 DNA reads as TGCGCCAGCAGCTTGGGAGGGCGGAGGCTAAATGAGCAGTTCTTC.

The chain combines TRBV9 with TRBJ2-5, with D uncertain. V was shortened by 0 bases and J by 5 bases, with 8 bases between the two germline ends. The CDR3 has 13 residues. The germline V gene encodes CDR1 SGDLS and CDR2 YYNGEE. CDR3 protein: CASSVVGGETQYF. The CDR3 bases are TGTGCCAGCAGCGTAGTTGGTGGGGAGACCCAGTACTTC.

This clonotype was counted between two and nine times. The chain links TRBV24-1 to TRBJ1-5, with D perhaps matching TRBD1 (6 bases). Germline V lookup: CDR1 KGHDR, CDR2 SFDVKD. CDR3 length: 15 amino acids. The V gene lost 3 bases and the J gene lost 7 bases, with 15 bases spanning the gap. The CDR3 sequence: CATSDASTGGQPQHF. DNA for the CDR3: TGTGCCACCAGTGATGCCTCGACAGGCGGACAGCCCCAGCATTTT.

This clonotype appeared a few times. CDR3 DNA sequence: TGTGCCAGCAGTCCAGGGGTCGGCTACACCTTC. Translating gives CASSPGVGYTF. The rearrangement joins TRBV28 to TRBJ1-2; TRBD1 might be the D (6 bases). The CDR3 covers 11 residues. Germline V lookup: CDR1 MDHEN, CDR2 SYDVKM. The V gene lost 5 bases and the J gene lost 8 bases, with 9 bases spanning the gap.

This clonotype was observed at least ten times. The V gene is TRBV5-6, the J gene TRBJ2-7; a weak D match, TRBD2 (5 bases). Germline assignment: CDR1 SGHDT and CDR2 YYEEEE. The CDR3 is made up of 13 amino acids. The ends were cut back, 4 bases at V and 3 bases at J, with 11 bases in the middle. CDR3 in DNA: TGTGCCAGCAGCCGAACGGGGAACTACGAGCAGTACGTC. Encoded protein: CASSRTGNYEQYV.

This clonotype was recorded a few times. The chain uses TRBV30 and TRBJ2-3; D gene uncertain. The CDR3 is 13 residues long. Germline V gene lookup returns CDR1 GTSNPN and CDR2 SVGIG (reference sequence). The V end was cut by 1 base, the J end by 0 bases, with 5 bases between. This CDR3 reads CAWSEDSTDTQYF. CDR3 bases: TGTGCCTGGAGTGAGGACAGCACAGATACGCAGTATTTT.

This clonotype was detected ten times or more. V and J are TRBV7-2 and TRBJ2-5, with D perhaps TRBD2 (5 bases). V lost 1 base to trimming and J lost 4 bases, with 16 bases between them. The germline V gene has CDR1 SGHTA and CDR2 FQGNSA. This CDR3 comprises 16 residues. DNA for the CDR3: TGTGCCAGCAGCTTAGTAGCCTTGTCGGGGTTAGAGACCCAGTACTTC. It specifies CASSLVALSGLETQYF.